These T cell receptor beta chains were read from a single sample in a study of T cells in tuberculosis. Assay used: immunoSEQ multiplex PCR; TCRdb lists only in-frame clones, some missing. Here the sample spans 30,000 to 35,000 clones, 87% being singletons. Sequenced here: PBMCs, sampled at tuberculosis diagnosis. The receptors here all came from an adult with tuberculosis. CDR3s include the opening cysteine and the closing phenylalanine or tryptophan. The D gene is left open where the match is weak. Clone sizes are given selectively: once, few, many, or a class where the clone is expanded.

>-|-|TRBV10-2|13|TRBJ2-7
CASRRDTSYEQYF
TGCGCCAGCAGACGGGACACATCCTACGAGCAGTACTTC
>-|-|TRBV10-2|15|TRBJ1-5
CASSESGGRNQPQHF
TGCGCCAGCAGTGAGTCTGGAGGTCGCAATCAGCCCCAGCATTTT
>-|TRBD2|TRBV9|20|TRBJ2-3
CASSVGYWAGVAVVTDTQYF
TGTGCCAGCAGCGTAGGTTATTGGGCGGGAGTGGCCGTGGTAACAGATACGCAGTATTTT
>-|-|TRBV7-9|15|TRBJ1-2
CASTHSGGGLYGYTF
TGTGCCAGCACCCATTCCGGGGGAGGCCTCTATGGCTACACCTTC
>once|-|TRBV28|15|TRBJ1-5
CASSLAGSVNQPQHF
TGTGCCAGCAGTTTAGCCGGGAGCGTAAATCAGCCCCAGCATTTT
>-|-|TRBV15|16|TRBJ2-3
CATSRALTRGLDTQYF
TGTGCCACCAGCAGAGCTCTAACCCGGGGGTTAGATACGCAGTATTTT
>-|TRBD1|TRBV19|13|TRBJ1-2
CASVEGQGRGYTF
TGTGCCAGTGTAGAGGGACAGGGTCGCGGCTACACCTTC
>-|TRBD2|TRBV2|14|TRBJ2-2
CASTERGGSGELFF
TGTGCCAGCACCGAGCGGGGGGGCTCGGGGGAGCTGTTTTTT
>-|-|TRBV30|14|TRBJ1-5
CAWRTQGSNQPQHF
TGTGCCTGGAGGACTCAGGGGAGCAATCAGCCCCAGCATTTT
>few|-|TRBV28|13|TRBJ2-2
CASWQVNTGELFF
TGTGCCAGTTGGCAGGTCAACACCGGGGAGCTGTTTTTT
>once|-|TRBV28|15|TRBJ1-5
CASSPGVGSNQPQHF
TGTGCCAGCAGTCCAGGGGTAGGGAGCAATCAGCCCCAGCATTTT
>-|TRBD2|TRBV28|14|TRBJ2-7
CATVPGGDGYEQYF
TGTGCCACCGTCCCTGGGGGGGACGGATACGAGCAGTACTTC
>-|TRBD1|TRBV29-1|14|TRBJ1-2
CSVLRQGAPGGYTF
TGCAGCGTTCTTAGGCAGGGGGCTCCCGGAGGCTACACCTTC
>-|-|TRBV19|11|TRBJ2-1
CASSMTTEQFF
TGTGCCAGTAGTATGACTACCGAGCAGTTCTTC
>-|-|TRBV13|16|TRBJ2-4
CASSSRRQGSKNIQYF
TGTGCCAGCAGCTCCCGGCGGCAGGGATCCAAAAACATTCAGTACTTC
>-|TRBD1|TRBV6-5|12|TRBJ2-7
CASSPDRYEQYF
TGTGCCAGCAGTCCGGACAGGTACGAGCAGTACTTC
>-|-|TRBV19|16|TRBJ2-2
CASSGGRGRSTGELFF
TGTGCCAGTAGTGGGGGCAGGGGACGGTCCACCGGGGAGCTGTTTTTT
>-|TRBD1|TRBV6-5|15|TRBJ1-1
CASSQPGQMNTEAFF
TGTGCCAGCAGTCAGCCGGGACAGATGAACACTGAAGCTTTCTTT
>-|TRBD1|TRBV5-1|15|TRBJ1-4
CASSSTGTGAEKLFF
TGCGCCAGCAGCTCAACCGGGACAGGGGCTGAAAAACTGTTTTTT
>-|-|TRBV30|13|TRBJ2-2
CAWNIGGTGELFF
TGTGCCTGGAATATAGGGGGCACCGGGGAGCTGTTTTTT